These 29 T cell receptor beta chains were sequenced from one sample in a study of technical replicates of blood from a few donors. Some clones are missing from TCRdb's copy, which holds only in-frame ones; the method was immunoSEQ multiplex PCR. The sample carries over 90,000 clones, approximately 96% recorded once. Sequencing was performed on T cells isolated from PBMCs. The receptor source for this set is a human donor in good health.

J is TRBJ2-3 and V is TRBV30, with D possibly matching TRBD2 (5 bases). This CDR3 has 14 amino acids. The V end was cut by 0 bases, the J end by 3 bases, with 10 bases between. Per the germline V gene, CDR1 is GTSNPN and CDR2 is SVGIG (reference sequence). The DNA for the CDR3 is TGTGCCTGGAGTGTAATGTGGGAGACAGATACGCAGTATTTT. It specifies CAWSVMWETDTQYF.

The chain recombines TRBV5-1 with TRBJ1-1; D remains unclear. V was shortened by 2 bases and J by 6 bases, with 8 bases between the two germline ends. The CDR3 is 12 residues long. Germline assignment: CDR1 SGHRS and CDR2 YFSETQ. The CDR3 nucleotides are TGCGCCAGCAGCTTACCGGGTGCTGAAGCTTTCTTT. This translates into CASSLPGAEAFF.

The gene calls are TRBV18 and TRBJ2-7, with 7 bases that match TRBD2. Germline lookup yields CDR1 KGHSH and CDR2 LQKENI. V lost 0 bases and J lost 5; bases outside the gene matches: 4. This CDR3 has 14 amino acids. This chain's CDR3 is CASSPPREGHEQYF. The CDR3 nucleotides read TGTGCCAGCTCACCACCCAGGGAGGGACACGAGCAGTACTTC.

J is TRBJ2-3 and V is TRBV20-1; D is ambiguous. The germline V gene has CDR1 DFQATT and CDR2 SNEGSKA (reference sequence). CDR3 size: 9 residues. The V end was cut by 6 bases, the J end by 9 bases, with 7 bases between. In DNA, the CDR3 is TGCAGTGCCCCGGAGACGCAGTATTTT. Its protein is CSAPETQYF.

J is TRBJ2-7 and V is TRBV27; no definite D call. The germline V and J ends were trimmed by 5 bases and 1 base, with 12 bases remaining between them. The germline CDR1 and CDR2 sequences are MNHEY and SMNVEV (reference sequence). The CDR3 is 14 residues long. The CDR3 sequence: CASSNTKPSYEQYF. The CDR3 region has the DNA TGTGCCAGCAGTAACACTAAACCATCCTACGAGCAGTACTTC.

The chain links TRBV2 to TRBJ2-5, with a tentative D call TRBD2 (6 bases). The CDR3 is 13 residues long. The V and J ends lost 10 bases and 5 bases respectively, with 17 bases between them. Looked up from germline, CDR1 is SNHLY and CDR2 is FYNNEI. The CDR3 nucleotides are TGTGCCACCCGCGGGGAACCGGGGGAGACCCAGTACTTC. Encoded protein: CATRGEPGETQYF.

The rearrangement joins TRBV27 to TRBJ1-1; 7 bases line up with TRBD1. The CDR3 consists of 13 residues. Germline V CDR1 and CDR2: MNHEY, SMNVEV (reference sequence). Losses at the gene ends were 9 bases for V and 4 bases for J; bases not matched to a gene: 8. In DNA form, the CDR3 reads TGTGCCAGTCGAACAGGGGCAGGCACTGAAGCTTTCTTT. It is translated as CASRTGAGTEAFF.

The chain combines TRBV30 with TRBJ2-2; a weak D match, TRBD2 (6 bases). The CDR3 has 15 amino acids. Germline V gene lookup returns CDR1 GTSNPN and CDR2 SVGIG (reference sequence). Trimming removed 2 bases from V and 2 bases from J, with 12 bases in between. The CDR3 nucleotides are TGTGCCTGGAGTCGTTCGGGAGTAAACACCGGGGAGCTGTTTTTT. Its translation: CAWSRSGVNTGELFF.

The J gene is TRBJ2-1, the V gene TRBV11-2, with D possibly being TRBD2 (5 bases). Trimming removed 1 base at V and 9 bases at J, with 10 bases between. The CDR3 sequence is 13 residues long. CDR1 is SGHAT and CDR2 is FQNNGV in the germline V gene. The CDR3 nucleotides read TGTGCCAGCAGCTTAGTGCGGGTCGGTGAGCAGTTCTTC. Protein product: CASSLVRVGEQFF.

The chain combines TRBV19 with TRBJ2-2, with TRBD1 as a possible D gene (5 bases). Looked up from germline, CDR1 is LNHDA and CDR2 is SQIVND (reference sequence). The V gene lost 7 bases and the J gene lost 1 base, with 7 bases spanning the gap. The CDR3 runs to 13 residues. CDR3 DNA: TGTGCCAGTATTGACAGGAACACCGGGGAGCTGTTTTTT. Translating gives CASIDRNTGELFF.

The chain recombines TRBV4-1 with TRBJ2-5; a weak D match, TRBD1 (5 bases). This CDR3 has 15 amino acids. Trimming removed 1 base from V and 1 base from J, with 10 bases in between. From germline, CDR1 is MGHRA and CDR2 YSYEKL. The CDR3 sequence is CASSQVARAQETQYF. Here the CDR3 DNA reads TGCGCCAGCAGCCAAGTTGCCAGGGCCCAAGAGACCCAGTACTTC.

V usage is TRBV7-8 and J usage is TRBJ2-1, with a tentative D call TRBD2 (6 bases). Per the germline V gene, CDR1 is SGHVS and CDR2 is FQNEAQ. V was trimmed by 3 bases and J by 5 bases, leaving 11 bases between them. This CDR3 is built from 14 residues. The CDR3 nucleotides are TGTGCCAGCAGCTTGTTGTTAGCGGACAATGAGCAGTTCTTC. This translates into CASSLLLADNEQFF.

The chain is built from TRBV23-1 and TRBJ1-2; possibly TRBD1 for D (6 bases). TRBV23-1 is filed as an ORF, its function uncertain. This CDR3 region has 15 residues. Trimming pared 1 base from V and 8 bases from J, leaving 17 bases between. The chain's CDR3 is CASSQCFPGTKGYTF. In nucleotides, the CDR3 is TGCGCCAGCAGTCAATGTTTTCCAGGGACAAAGGGCTACACCTTC.

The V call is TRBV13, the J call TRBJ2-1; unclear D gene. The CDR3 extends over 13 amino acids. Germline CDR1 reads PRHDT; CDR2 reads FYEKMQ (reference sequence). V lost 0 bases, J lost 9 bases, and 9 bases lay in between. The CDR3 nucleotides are TGTGCCAGCAGCTTAGGGCGTAACGGTGAGCAGTTCTTC. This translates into CASSLGRNGEQFF. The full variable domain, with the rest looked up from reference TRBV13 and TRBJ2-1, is AAGVIQSPRHLIKEKRETATLKCYPIPRHDTVYWYQQGPGQDPQFLISFYEKMQSDKGSIPDRFSAQQFSDYHSELNMSSLELGDSALYFCASSLGRNGEQFFGPGTRLTVL.

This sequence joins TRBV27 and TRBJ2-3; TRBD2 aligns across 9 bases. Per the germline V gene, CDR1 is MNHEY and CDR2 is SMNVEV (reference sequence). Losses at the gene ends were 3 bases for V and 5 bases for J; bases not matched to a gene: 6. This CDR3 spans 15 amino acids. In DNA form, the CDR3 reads TGTGCCAGCAGTTTGATTAGCGGGAGTGTAGATACGCAGTATTTT. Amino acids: CASSLISGSVDTQYF.

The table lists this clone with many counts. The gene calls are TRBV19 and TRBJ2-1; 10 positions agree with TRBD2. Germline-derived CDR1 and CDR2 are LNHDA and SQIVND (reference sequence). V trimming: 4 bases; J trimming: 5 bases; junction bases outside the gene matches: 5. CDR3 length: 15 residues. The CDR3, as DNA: TGTGCCAGTAGTACCGGGACTAGCGCGAACAATGAGCAGTTCTTC. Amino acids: CASSTGTSANNEQFF. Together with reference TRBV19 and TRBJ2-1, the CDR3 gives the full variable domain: DGGITQSPKYLFRKEGQNVTLSCEQNLNHDAMYWYRQDPGQGLRLIYYSQIVNDFQKGDIAEGYSVSREKKESFPLTVTSAQKNPTAFYLCASSTGTSANNEQFFGPGTRLTVL.

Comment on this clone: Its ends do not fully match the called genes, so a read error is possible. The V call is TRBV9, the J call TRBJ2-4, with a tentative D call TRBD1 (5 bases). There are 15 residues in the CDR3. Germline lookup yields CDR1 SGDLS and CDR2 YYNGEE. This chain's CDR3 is CASSGRVYPKIIQYF. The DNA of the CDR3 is TGTGCCAGCAGCGGCAGGGTTTACCCGAAAATCATTCAGTACTTC.

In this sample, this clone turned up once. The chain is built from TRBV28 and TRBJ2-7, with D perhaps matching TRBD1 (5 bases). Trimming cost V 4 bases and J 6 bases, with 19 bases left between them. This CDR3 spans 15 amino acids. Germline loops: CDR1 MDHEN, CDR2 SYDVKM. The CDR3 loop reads CASSSPTVSLGEQYF. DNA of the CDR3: TGTGCCAGCAGTTCCCCGACAGTATCCTTGGGCGAGCAGTACTTC.

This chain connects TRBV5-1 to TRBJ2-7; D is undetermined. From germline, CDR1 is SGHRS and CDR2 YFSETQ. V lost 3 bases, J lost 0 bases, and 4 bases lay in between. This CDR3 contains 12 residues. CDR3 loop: CASSYSSYEQYF. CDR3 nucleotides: TGCGCCAGCAGCTACAGCTCCTACGAGCAGTACTTC.

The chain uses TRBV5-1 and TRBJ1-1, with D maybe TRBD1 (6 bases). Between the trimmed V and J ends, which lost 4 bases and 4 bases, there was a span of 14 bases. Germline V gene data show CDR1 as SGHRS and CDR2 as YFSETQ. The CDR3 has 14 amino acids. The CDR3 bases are TGCGCCAGCAGCCAAAACAGGGAGACCACTGAAGCTTTCTTT. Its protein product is CASSQNRETTEAFF.

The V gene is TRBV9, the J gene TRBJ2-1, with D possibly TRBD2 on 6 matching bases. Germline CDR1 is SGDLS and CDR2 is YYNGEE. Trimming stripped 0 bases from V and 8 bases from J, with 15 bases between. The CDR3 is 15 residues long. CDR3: CASSVDTGVRDEQFF. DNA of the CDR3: TGTGCCAGCAGCGTAGATACGGGAGTTAGAGATGAGCAGTTCTTC.

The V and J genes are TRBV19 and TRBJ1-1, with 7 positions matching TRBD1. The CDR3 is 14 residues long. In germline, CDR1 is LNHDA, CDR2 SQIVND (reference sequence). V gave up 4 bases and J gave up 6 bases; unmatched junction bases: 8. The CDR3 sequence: CASSSGQERAEAFF. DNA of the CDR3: TGTGCCAGTAGTAGTGGACAGGAAAGGGCTGAAGCTTTCTTT.

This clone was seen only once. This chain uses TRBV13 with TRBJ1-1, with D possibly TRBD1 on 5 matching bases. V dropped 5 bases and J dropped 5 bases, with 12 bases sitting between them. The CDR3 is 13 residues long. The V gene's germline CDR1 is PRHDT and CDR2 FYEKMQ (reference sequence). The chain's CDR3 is CASSGDGGTEAFF. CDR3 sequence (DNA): TGTGCCAGCAGCGGGGACGGGGGGACTGAAGCTTTCTTT.

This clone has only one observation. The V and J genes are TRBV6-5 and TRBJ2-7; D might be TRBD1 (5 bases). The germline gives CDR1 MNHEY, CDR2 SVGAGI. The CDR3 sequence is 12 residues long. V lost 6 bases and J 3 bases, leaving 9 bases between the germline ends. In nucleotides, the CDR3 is TGTGCCAGCAGGTCGGACAACTACGAGCAGTACTTC. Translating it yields CASRSDNYEQYF.

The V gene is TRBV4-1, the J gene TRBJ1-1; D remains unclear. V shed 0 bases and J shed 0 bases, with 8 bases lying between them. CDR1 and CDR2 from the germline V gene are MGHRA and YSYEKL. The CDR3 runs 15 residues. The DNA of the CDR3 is TGCGCCAGCAGCCAAGATCTATGGTTGAACACTGAAGCTTTCTTT. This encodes CASSQDLWLNTEAFF.

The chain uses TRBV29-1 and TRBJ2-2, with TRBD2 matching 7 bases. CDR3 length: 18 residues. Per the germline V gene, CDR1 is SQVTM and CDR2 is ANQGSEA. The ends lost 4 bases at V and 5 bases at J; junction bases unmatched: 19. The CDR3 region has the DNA TGCAGCGTTGGGGGGAGGGTAGGACTACCGGAACGGACCGGGGAGCTGTTTTTT. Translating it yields CSVGGRVGLPERTGELFF.

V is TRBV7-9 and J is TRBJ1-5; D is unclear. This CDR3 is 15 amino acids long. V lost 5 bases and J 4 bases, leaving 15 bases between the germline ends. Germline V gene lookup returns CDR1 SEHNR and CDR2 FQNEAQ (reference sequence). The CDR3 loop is CASSPAPHFNQPQHF. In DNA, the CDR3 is TGTGCCAGCAGCCCTGCCCCCCACTTTAATCAGCCCCAGCATTTT.

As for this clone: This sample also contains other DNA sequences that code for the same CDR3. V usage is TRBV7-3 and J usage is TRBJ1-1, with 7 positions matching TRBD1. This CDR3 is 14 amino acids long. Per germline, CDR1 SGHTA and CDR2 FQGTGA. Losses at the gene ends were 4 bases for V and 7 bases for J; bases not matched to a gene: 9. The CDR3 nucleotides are TGTGCCAGCAGCTCTCGGACAGGAGCCCTTGAAGCTTTCTTT. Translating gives CASSSRTGALEAFF.

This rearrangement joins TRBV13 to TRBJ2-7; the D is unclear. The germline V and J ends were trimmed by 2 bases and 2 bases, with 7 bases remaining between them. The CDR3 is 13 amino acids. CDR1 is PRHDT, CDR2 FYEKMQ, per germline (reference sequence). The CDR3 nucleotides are TGTGCCAGCAGCTTATCTGAGGCCTACGAGCAGTACTTC. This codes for CASSLSEAYEQYF.